This T cell receptor (beta chain) was obtained from a study of CD8 T cells in Susac syndrome. After extraction with the RNeasy kit, roughly 0.5 to 1 ug of the RNA was reverse transcribed using random hexamers. An immunoSEQ multiplex PCR amplified TCR beta CDR3 over 54 Vbeta and 13 Jbeta. TCRdb redid the calling of the immunoSEQ multiplex PCR reads with MiXCR, one entry per CDR3 protein. The sample has approximately 50,000 distinct CDR3 sequences; over 90% are singletons. TCR beta from blood CD8+ and CD4+ T cells was sequenced. CDR3 length: 12 amino acids. Germline V gene data show CDR1 as SGDLS and CDR2 as YYNGEE. The V gene end was trimmed by 4 bases and the J gene end by 13 bases; junction bases not matched to a gene: 6.

The sequence derives from a human donor with Susac syndrome. The chain combines TRBV9 with TRBJ2-1, with 9 positions matching TRBD2. The sequencing input was CD8+ T cells from PBMCs. CDR3 nucleotides: TGTGCCAGCAGCCCCCCGGGACTAGCACAGTTCTTC. Translating gives CASSPPGLAQFF.